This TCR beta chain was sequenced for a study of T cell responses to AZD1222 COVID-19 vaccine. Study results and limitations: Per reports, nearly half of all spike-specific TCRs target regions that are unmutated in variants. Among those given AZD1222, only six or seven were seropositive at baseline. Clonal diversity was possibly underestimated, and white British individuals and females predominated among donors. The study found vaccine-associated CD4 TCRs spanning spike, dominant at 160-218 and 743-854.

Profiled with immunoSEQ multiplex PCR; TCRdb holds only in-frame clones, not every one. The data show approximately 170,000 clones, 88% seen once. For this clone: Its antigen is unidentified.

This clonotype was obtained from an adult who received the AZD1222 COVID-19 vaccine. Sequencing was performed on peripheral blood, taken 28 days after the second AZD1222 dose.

CDR3 sequence reads: CVSLPPNTEAFF. CDR3 DNA: TGTGTGAGCCTACCCCCGAACACTGAAGCTTTCTTT. The gene calls are TRBV6-5 and TRBJ1-1; D is undetermined. The CDR3 length is 12 residues. Germline loops: CDR1 MNHEY, CDR2 SVGAGI.